This T cell receptor (beta chain) was captured by sequencing in a study of blood T cell repertoires in COVID-19. The germline V gene has CDR1 SEHNR and CDR2 FQNEAQ (reference sequence). Trimming stripped 5 bases from V and 0 bases from J, with 11 bases between. The CDR3 runs 15 residues. TCRdb keeps only in-frame clones here, not all; method: immunoSEQ multiplex PCR. The repertoire holds around 160,000 clones, with 85% as singletons. This sequence joins TRBV7-9 and TRBJ2-1; D may be TRBD1 (5 bases). Source material: peripheral blood. This sequence originates from a woman aged 40-49 years with active or convalescent COVID-19. This chain's CDR3 is CASSPRGSSYNEQFF. The CDR3 DNA reads as TGTGCCAGCAGCCCAAGGGGTAGCTCCTACAATGAGCAGTTCTTC.